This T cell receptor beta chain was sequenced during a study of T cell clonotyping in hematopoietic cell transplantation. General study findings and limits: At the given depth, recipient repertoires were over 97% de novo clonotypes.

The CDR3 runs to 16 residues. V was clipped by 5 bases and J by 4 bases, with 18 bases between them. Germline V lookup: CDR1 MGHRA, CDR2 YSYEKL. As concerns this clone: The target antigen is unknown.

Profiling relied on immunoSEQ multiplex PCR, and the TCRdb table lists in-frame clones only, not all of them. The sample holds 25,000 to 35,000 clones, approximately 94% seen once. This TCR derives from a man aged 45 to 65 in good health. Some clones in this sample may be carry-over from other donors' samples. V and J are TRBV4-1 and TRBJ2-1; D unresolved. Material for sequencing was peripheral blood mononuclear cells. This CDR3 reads CASSEGLATNYNEQFF. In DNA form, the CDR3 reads TGCGCCAGCAGCGAAGGGCTGGCGACAAATTACAATGAGCAGTTCTTC.